Listed below are T cell receptor beta chains from one sample, sequenced in a study of blood T cells in healthy people across ages. MiXCR was run by TCRdb on the 5' RACE reads, yielding one entry per CDR3 protein. The sample shows under 2,000,000 distinct CDR3 sequences, 49% of them seen only once. What was sequenced was blood. These receptors came from a woman between 40 and 50 years old in good health. The CDR3 runs from the conserved cysteine through the conserved F or W. The D gene is left open where the match is weak. Clone size is shown for a subset of rows, as once, few, many or a class of expanded clone.

D,size,J,V,CDR3,DNA
TRBD1,-,TRBJ1-6,TRBV27,CASSLWQGDSPLHF,TGTGCCAGCAGTTTGTGGCAGGGGGATTCACCCCTCCACTTT
TRBD1,-,TRBJ1-2,TRBV29-1,CSVTIGGRTAWRGYTF,TGCAGCGTTACCATAGGGGGCAGGACGGCATGGCGGGGCTACACCTTC
-,-,TRBJ2-5,TRBV27,CASSLSGVPQETQYF,TGTGCCAGCAGTTTATCTGGGGTACCCCAAGAGACCCAGTACTTC
TRBD1,few,TRBJ1-2,TRBV7-9,CASSTRTGYGYTF,TGTGCCAGCAGCACTAGGACAGGCTATGGCTACACCTTC
-,-,TRBJ2-1,TRBV7-6,CASSAPGQPNEQFF,TGTGCCAGCAGCGCCCCGGGACAACCTAATGAGCAGTTCTTC
-,-,TRBJ2-3,TRBV28,CASSLGVRRGRLYF,TGTGCCAGCAGTTTGGGGGTTCGTCGGGGCAGACTGTATTTT
-,-,TRBJ1-6,TRBV4-2,CASSPGADSSPLHF,TGTGCCAGCAGCCCTGGCGCCGACAGTTCCCCCCTCCACTTT
TRBD1,-,TRBJ2-1,TRBV27,CASNQGARPRGDEQFF,TGTGCCAGCAATCAGGGGGCTCGGCCAAGGGGAGATGAGCAGTTCTTC
TRBD1,few,TRBJ1-5,TRBV7-2,CASSSTGTDFNQPQHF,TGTGCCAGCAGCTCCACCGGGACAGATTTTAATCAGCCCCAGCATTTT
-,-,TRBJ1-4,TRBV7-2,CASSLVTGNEKLFF,TGTGCCAGCAGCTTAGTCACAGGAAATGAAAAACTGTTTTTT
TRBD2,-,TRBJ2-7,TRBV7-2,CVTAGGPQGEQYF,TGTGTCACAGCGGGGGGCCCTCAGGGCGAGCAGTACTTC
-,few,TRBJ2-4,TRBV25-1,CASSEWQGMRNIQYF,TGTGCCAGCAGTGAATGGCAGGGGATGAGAAACATTCAGTACTTC
-,-,TRBJ2-5,TRBV20-1,CSARGPTGAGETQYF,TGCAGTGCTAGAGGGCCGACGGGGGCGGGGGAGACCCAGTACTTC
TRBD1,once,TRBJ2-7,TRBV6-2/TRBV6-3,CASSYFRTGGICEQYF,TGTGCCAGCAGTTACTTCAGGACAGGGGGCATATGCGAGCAGTACTTC
-,-,TRBJ2-5,TRBV5-1,CASSLSGLRLQETQYF,TGCGCCAGCAGCCTCTCGGGATTACGGCTCCAAGAGACCCAGTACTTC
-,-,TRBJ1-2,TRBV7-9,CASSLSADGYYGYTF,TGTGCCAGCAGCTTAAGTGCGGACGGCTACTATGGCTACACCTTC
TRBD2,few,TRBJ2-4,TRBV6-6,CASSYGEGGIQYF,TGTGCCAGTAGTTACGGGGAGGGAGGCATTCAGTACTTC
TRBD1,-,TRBJ2-1,TRBV20-1,CSAKPGQGTNEQFF,TGCAGTGCTAAACCGGGACAGGGTACGAATGAGCAGTTCTTC
-,-,TRBJ1-4,TRBV25-1,CASSSPHLGEKLFF,TGTGCCAGCAGCTCTCCACACTTGGGTGAAAAACTGTTTTTT
TRBD2,once,TRBJ2-6,TRBV4-2,CASSQRPLAGGDSGANVLTF,TGTGCCAGCAGCCAGCGCCCGCTTGCGGGGGGAGACTCTGGGGCCAACGTCCTGACTTTC
-,-,TRBJ2-1,TRBV29-1,CSVEVTGPGNEQFF,TGCAGCGTTGAAGTCACCGGGCCGGGGAATGAGCAGTTCTTC
TRBD1,-,TRBJ2-7,TRBV5-6,CASSLGGQFYEQYF,TGTGCCAGCAGCTTGGGGGGACAGTTCTACGAGCAGTACTTC
TRBD1,few,TRBJ2-7,TRBV6-5,CASSGWTGGSYEQYF,TGTGCCAGCAGTGGCTGGACAGGGGGCTCCTACGAGCAGTACTTC
-,-,TRBJ2-1,TRBV4-2,CASQTAYNEQFF,TGTGCCAGCCAGACAGCCTACAATGAGCAGTTCTTC
-,-,TRBJ1-4,TRBV28,CASRETGYNEKLFF,TGTGCCAGCAGAGAGACAGGATATAATGAAAAACTGTTTTTT
-,-,TRBJ2-1,TRBV7-6,CASSLAGQGIEQFF,TGTGCCAGCAGCTTAGCCGGCCAGGGAATTGAGCAGTTCTTC
-,-,TRBJ1-2,TRBV10-3,CAISDSRGSYGYTF,TGTGCCATCAGTGACAGCAGGGGAAGCTATGGCTACACCTTC
TRBD2,few,TRBJ2-1,TRBV6-2/TRBV6-3,CASSDGLASYNEQFF,TGTGCCAGCAGCGACGGACTAGCCAGCTACAATGAGCAGTTCTTC
-,few,TRBJ2-1,TRBV6-2/TRBV6-3,CATHLAGTLYNEQFF,TGTGCCACCCACCTCGCCGGGACTCTGTACAATGAGCAGTTCTTC
-,few,TRBJ2-5,TRBV28,CASSLLRGSGETQYF,TGTGCCAGCAGTTTGCTTCGGGGATCGGGAGAGACCCAGTACTTC
-,few,TRBJ2-1,TRBV29-1,CSVEELNEQFF,TGCAGCGTTGAAGAGCTCAATGAGCAGTTCTTC
TRBD1,few,TRBJ2-7,TRBV4-2,CASSQDWETGSRYEQYF,TGTGCCAGCAGCCAAGATTGGGAGACAGGGTCGCGGTACGAGCAGTACTTC
TRBD1,-,TRBJ2-3,TRBV20-1,CSAERDRGPDTQYF,TGCAGTGCAGAAAGGGACAGGGGCCCAGATACGCAGTATTTT
-,-,TRBJ2-7,TRBV3-1,CASSRGGGGKQTYEQYF,TGTGCCAGCAGCCGGGGAGGTGGTGGCAAACAAACCTACGAGCAGTACTTC
-,-,TRBJ2-3,TRBV7-6,CASSLGADQDTQYF,TGTGCCAGCAGCTTAGGGGCCGACCAGGATACGCAGTATTTT
TRBD2,few,TRBJ2-1,TRBV4-2,CASSQDGTSGAYNEQFF,TGTGCCAGCAGCCAAGATGGGACTAGCGGGGCCTACAATGAGCAGTTCTTC
TRBD2,-,TRBJ2-7,TRBV4-1,CASSAGYGGAYEQYF,TGCGCCAGCAGTGCTGGTTACGGGGGGGCCTACGAGCAGTACTTC
-,-,TRBJ2-1,TRBV29-1,CSVEKGGSSYNEQFF,TGCAGCGTTGAAAAGGGGGGAAGCTCCTACAATGAGCAGTTCTTC
-,-,TRBJ2-1,TRBV6-1,CASSERSSLGEQFF,TGTGCCAGCAGTGAACGGAGTAGCCTGGGTGAGCAGTTCTTC
TRBD1,few,TRBJ1-5,TRBV6-2/TRBV6-3,CASSIGQGASSNQPQHF,TGTGCCAGCAGCATAGGACAGGGGGCTTCTAGCAATCAGCCCCAGCATTTT
-,many,TRBJ2-7,TRBV20-1,CSAPKGGRQYEQYF,TGCAGTGCCCCCAAGGGCGGCAGACAGTACGAGCAGTACTTC
-,-,TRBJ1-5,TRBV7-2,CASSLDPSKNQPQHF,TGTGCCAGCAGCTTAGATCCGAGTAAAAATCAGCCCCAGCATTTT
TRBD1,-,TRBJ2-7,TRBV4-1,CASSQVRGTGVYEQYF,TGCGCCAGCAGCCAAGTAAGGGGGACAGGGGTATACGAGCAGTACTTC
-,-,TRBJ2-7,TRBV6-2/TRBV6-3,CASSYSGSGYEEQYF,TGTGCCAGCAGTTACTCGGGGTCCGGCTACGAGGAGCAGTACTTC
TRBD2,-,TRBJ2-1,TRBV6-1,CASSESLGGGAANEQFF,TGTGCCAGCAGTGAAAGTCTCGGCGGGGGGGCCGCCAATGAGCAGTTCTTC
TRBD1,-,TRBJ2-1,TRBV28,CASSFQGAGNEQFF,TGTGCCAGCAGTTTTCAGGGGGCAGGGAATGAGCAGTTCTTC
-,-,TRBJ2-3,TRBV20-1,CSARKGGPHDAQYF,TGCAGTGCTAGGAAGGGGGGGCCTCACGATGCGCAGTATTTT
-,-,TRBJ2-3,TRBV5-1,CASSRGTATDTQYF,TGCGCCAGCAGCAGAGGGACGGCTACAGATACGCAGTATTTT
-,-,TRBJ1-2,TRBV12-3/TRBV12-4,CASSPTDLFSGYTF,TGTGCCAGCAGTCCCACCGATTTATTCTCTGGCTACACCTTC
-,-,TRBJ1-2,TRBV20-1,CSARVGDYGYTF,TGCAGTGCTAGAGTTGGGGATTATGGCTACACCTTC
TRBD1,few,TRBJ2-5,TRBV7-2,CASSLVGGPEKTQYF,TGTGCCAGCAGCTTAGTAGGGGGCCCGGAAAAGACCCAGTACTTC
-,-,TRBJ2-1,TRBV20-1,CSAGGGPHYNEQFF,TGCAGTGCTGGAGGGGGGCCGCACTACAATGAGCAGTTCTTC
-,-,TRBJ1-6,TRBV12-3/TRBV12-4,CASSLNGEGSPLHF,TGTGCCAGCAGTTTGAATGGCGAAGGCTCACCCCTCCACTTT
-,-,TRBJ2-7,TRBV7-9,CSSSFPYNEQYF,TGTTCCAGCAGTTTTCCCTACAATGAGCAGTACTTC
-,-,TRBJ2-7,TRBV24-1,CATSVERFSEQYF,TGTGCCACCAGTGTGGAAAGGTTCAGCGAGCAGTACTTC